This TCR beta chain stems from a study of blood T cell repertoires in COVID-19. The wider study: T cells, B-cell-depleted T cells, or PBMCs supplied cDNA or gDNA.

Participant ages covered about 18 to 90 years across 25 or so US areas. The recovered donors of Cohort 3 showed two negative PCRs, clearance, or symptom resolution. Per the original methods: The assay estimated nucleated cells by amplifying reference gene primers. The repertoire was sequenced with immunoSEQ multiplex PCR; TCRdb's copy has only in-frame clones and lacks some. For V, J and clone size, that table is used; D and trimming come from the DNA. This table has under 150,000 clones, less than 90% appearing once. Trimming stripped 3 bases from V and 0 bases from J, with 15 bases between. Per the germline V gene, CDR1 is KGHSH and CDR2 is LQKENI. The CDR3 loop spans 18 amino acids.

The sequenced sample consisted of PBMCs or T cells enriched from blood (not recorded which). The clonotype originates from a man aged 25-45 years who had recovered from COVID-19. V is TRBV18 and J is TRBJ2-6, with TRBD2 as a possible D gene (6 bases). This chain's CDR3 is CASSPLVGTGSGANVLTF. The CDR3 DNA reads as TGTGCCAGCTCACCGCTAGTGGGGACTGGCTCTGGGGCCAACGTCCTGACTTTC.